This is a list of T cell receptor beta chains from one sample in a study of blood T cell repertoires in COVID-19. Clones were read by immunoSEQ multiplex PCR, and TCRdb kept only the in-frame ones, dropping some. The sample carries some 80,000 clones, around 82% recorded once. The sequenced sample was peripheral blood. The receptors come from a man in his sixties with COVID-19, enrolled during active disease. Each CDR3 is given with its conserved first and last residue. The D gene is left open where the match is weak. Clone size, where shown, is once, few, many, or a class for clones that have expanded.

J	V	size	D	CDR3	DNA
TRBJ2-4	TRBV9	.	.	CASSVGQGGIGRQYF	TGTGCCAGCAGCGTAGGGCAGGGGGGTATCGGACGTCAGTACTTC
TRBJ2-7	TRBV4-1	.	TRBD1	CASSQEGQGGHEQYF	TGCGCCAGCAGCCAAGAGGGACAGGGTGGACACGAGCAGTACTTC
TRBJ1-2	TRBV9	.	.	CASSVGDYGYTF	TGTGCCAGCAGCGTAGGCGACTATGGCTACACCTTC
TRBJ2-3	TRBV25-1	.	TRBD2	CASRGTSGSGTDTQYF	TGTGCCAGCAGAGGGACTAGCGGGAGTGGCACAGATACGCAGTATTTT
TRBJ2-7	TRBV7-9	.	TRBD2	CASSPSPGLDNEQYF	TGTGCCAGCAGCCCGAGCCCGGGACTAGACAACGAGCAGTACTTC
TRBJ2-7	TRBV11-2	.	.	CASSYTYEQYF	TGTGCCAGCAGCTATACTTACGAGCAGTACTTC
TRBJ1-1	TRBV19	.	TRBD1	CATTTGQGAEAFF	TGTGCCACAACCACCGGACAGGGTGCTGAAGCTTTCTTT
TRBJ1-4	TRBV4-1	.	.	CASSQDGTTEKLFF	TGCGCCAGCAGCCAAGATGGGACAACTGAAAAACTGTTTTTT
TRBJ2-1	TRBV19	.	TRBD2	CASSFLAGGYNEQFF	TGTGCCAGTAGTTTCCTAGCGGGAGGCTACAATGAGCAGTTCTTC
TRBJ2-5	TRBV25-1	.	.	CASSERGETQYF	TGTGCCAGCAGTGAACGAGGAGAGACCCAGTACTTC
TRBJ1-1	TRBV27	.	.	CASSFSQGVKTEAFF	TGTGCCAGCAGTTTCTCACAGGGAGTCAAAACTGAAGCTTTCTTT
TRBJ2-1	TRBV2	few	.	CASSDWGRNEQFF	TGTGCCAGCAGTGATTGGGGCCGGAATGAGCAGTTCTTC
TRBJ1-4	TRBV5-1	.	TRBD1	CASSAYPRDSLNEKLFF	TGCGCCAGCAGTGCCTACCCCAGGGACAGTCTAAATGAAAAACTGTTTTTT
TRBJ2-7	TRBV9	.	TRBD1	CASSVGQGNYEQYF	TGTGCCAGCAGCGTAGGACAGGGAAACTACGAGCAGTACTTC
TRBJ2-5	TRBV15	.	TRBD1	CATSNWDRGQETQYF	TGTGCCACCAGCAACTGGGACAGGGGACAAGAGACCCAGTACTTC
TRBJ2-1	TRBV7-3	.	.	CASSNSRGEQFF	TGTGCCAGCTCGAATTCCCGGGGTGAGCAGTTCTTC
TRBJ2-3	TRBV6-2/TRBV6-3	.	.	CASSSWASDTQYF	TGTGCCAGCAGTTCCTGGGCCTCAGATACGCAGTATTTT
TRBJ2-2	TRBV12-5	.	TRBD2	CASGGVTSGMNTGELFF	TGTGCTAGTGGGGGAGTCACTAGCGGGATGAACACCGGGGAGCTGTTTTTT
TRBJ2-4	TRBV9	.	TRBD2	CASSVGRGVAKNIQYF	TGTGCCAGCAGCGTAGGCCGGGGGGTAGCCAAAAACATTCAGTACTTC
TRBJ2-2	TRBV29-1	.	TRBD2	CSVSGANTGELFF	TGCAGCGTTAGCGGGGCCAACACCGGGGAGCTGTTTTTT
TRBJ2-7	TRBV21-1	.	.	CANTNGIFEMGYF	TGTGCCAACACGAATGGCATTTTCGAAATGGGCTACTTC
TRBJ2-1	TRBV7-3	.	TRBD1	CASSLQGTGMYNEQFF	TGTGCCAGCAGCTTACAAGGGACAGGGATGTACAATGAGCAGTTCTTC
TRBJ2-5	TRBV11-3	.	.	CASSGEQETQYF	TGTGCCAGCTCCGGGGAGCAAGAGACCCAGTACTTC
TRBJ2-2	TRBV12-3/TRBV12-4	few	.	CASSLHGELFF	TGTGCCAGCAGTTTACACGGGGAGCTGTTTTTT
TRBJ2-3	TRBV7-9	.	.	CASSPISADTQYF	TGTGCCAGCAGCCCAATATCGGCAGATACGCAGTATTTT
TRBJ1-1	TRBV11-3	.	TRBD1	CASSFDDRVNTEAFF	TGTGCCAGCAGCTTCGATGACAGGGTAAACACTGAAGCTTTCTTT
TRBJ1-1	TRBV6-1	.	.	CASSEVPSAEAFF	TGTGCCAGCAGTGAAGTCCCCTCCGCTGAAGCTTTCTTT
TRBJ1-1	TRBV19	once	.	CASLGAAEAFF	TGTGCCAGTCTAGGGGCCGCTGAAGCTTTCTTT
TRBJ1-5	TRBV27	.	.	CASSLKGTLGNQPQHF	TGTGCCAGCAGTTTAAAAGGGACATTGGGTAATCAGCCCCAGCATTTT
TRBJ2-3	TRBV5-1	.	TRBD2	CASKRGGGTDTQYF	TGCGCCAGCAAGCGGGGGGGCGGCACAGATACGCAGTATTTT
TRBJ2-1	TRBV2	.	TRBD2	CASSSGGAYNEQFF	TGTGCCAGCAGTTCCGGGGGGGCCTACAATGAGCAGTTCTTC
TRBJ1-1	TRBV6-1	once	.	CASSDQQGYTEAFF	TGTGCCAGCAGTGACCAACAGGGATACACTGAAGCTTTCTTT
TRBJ2-7	TRBV2	many	.	CASSAYEQYF	TGTGCCAGCTCCGCGTACGAGCAGTACTTC
TRBJ2-7	TRBV29-1	.	.	CSVRPTYYEQYF	TGCAGCGTTCGGCCGACTTATTACGAGCAGTACTTC
TRBJ2-7	TRBV18	once	.	CASSPSGGTYEQYF	TGTGCCAGCTCACCCTCCGGGGGTACCTACGAGCAGTACTTC
TRBJ2-7	TRBV3-1/TRBV3-2	.	.	CASSQGAGQTYEQYF	TGTGCCAGCAGCCAAGGAGCGGGACAAACCTACGAGCAGTACTTC
TRBJ1-3	TRBV11-2	.	.	CASTIQGGWLTGNTIYF	TGTGCCAGCACCATACAGGGCGGTTGGCTGACTGGAAACACCATATATTTT
TRBJ2-5	TRBV6-6	few	TRBD1	CASSHWGQLEETQYF	TGTGCCAGCAGCCACTGGGGACAGCTCGAAGAGACCCAGTACTTC
TRBJ2-7	TRBV7-2	.	.	CASSLRAGGDYEQYF	TGTGCCAGCAGCTTAAGGGCGGGCGGAGACTACGAGCAGTACTTC
TRBJ1-2	TRBV12-5	once	.	CASSLDYGYTF	TGTGCTAGTTCGTTAGACTATGGCTACACCTTC
TRBJ1-1	TRBV6-5	.	TRBD1	CAGGRDRVLNTEAFF	TGTGCCGGGGGACGGGACAGAGTTCTGAACACTGAAGCTTTCTTT
TRBJ2-7	TRBV11-3	.	TRBD1	CASSLRDRETYEQYF	TGTGCCAGCAGCTTAAGGGACAGGGAGACTTACGAGCAGTACTTC
TRBJ1-6	TRBV7-9	.	.	CASSSPQASSYNSPLHF	TGTGCCAGCAGCTCCCCTCAGGCAAGCTCCTATAATTCACCCCTCCACTTT
TRBJ2-1	TRBV18	.	.	CASSPDGSSYNEQFF	TGTGCCAGCTCACCAGACGGGAGCTCCTACAATGAGCAGTTCTTC
TRBJ1-4	TRBV6-5	once	.	CASSLGEPRDEKLFF	TGTGCCAGCAGTCTGGGAGAACCACGGGATGAAAAACTGTTTTTT
TRBJ1-5	TRBV30	.	TRBD1	CAWRGTDRPNQPQHF	TGTGCCTGGAGGGGGACGGACAGGCCAAATCAGCCCCAGCATTTT
TRBJ2-5	TRBV20-1	.	.	CSASVPGSPETQYF	TGCAGTGCTAGTGTCCCGGGGTCGCCGGAGACCCAGTACTTC
TRBJ2-7	TRBV29-1	.	TRBD2	CSVVALAGGNEQYF	TGCAGCGTTGTGGCGTTAGCGGGAGGCAACGAGCAGTACTTC
TRBJ1-4	TRBV18	.	TRBD1	CASSHRTGEKLFF	TGTGCCAGCTCACACCGGACAGGTGAAAAACTGTTTTTT
TRBJ1-4	TRBV18	.	TRBD1	CASSLQGYNEKLFF	TGTGCCAGCTCACTACAGGGGTATAATGAAAAACTGTTTTTT
TRBJ1-5	TRBV7-2	.	TRBD1	CASSSGGSNQPQHF	TGTGCCAGCAGCTCAGGGGGAAGCAATCAGCCCCAGCATTTT
TRBJ2-2	TRBV7-8	.	.	CASSSHSGALGTGELFF	TGTGCCAGCAGCAGCCACAGTGGGGCTTTGGGGACCGGGGAGCTGTTTTTT
TRBJ2-3	TRBV10-3	few	.	CAISDDDRSLGVDTQYF	TGTGCCATCAGTGACGATGACAGGAGTTTGGGCGTAGATACGCAGTATTTT
TRBJ1-3	TRBV6-6	.	.	CASSYSGGPAIYF	TGTGCCAGCAGTTACTCTGGTGGGCCAGCCATATATTTT